This TCR beta chain was obtained from a study of metastatic and nonmetastatic thyroid tumors. Using MiXCR, TCRdb re-called clones from the PCR reads. Found here are 35,000 to 50,000 clones, less than 20% of them singletons; the top ten hold roughly 9.8%. This clone was seen repeatedly, ten times or more. Deletions cut 4 bases from V and 0 bases from J, with 10 bases between. The CDR3 runs 15 residues. CDR1 WSHSY and CDR2 SAAADI come from the germline V gene. Patients were all untreated before their thyroid surgery. This clonotype was sampled from a female donor with papillary thyroid cancer or a benign thyroid nodule (not recorded which). Some clones in this sample may be carry-over from other donors' samples. The material sequenced was tumor tissue. The chain carries TRBV10-2 and TRBJ1-3, with D unresolved. The CDR3 spells CASSASGNSGNTIYF. The CDR3 bases are TGCGCCAGCAGTGCCAGCGGGAACTCTGGAAACACCATATATTTT.